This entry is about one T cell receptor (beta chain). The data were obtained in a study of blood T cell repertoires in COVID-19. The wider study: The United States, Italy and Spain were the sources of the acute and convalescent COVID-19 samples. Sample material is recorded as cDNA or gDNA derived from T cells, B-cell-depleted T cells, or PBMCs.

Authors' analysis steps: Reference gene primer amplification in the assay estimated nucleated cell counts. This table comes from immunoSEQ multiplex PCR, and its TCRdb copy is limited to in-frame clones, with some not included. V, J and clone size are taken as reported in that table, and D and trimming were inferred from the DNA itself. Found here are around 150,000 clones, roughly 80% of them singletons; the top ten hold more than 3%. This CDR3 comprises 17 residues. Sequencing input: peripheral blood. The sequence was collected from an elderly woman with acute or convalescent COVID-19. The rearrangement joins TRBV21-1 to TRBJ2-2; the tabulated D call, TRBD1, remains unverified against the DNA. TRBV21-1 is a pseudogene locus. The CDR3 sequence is CASSKDCGQGMTGELFF. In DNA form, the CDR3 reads TGTGCCAGCAGCAAAGACTGCGGACAGGGGATGACCGGGGAGCTGTTTTTT.